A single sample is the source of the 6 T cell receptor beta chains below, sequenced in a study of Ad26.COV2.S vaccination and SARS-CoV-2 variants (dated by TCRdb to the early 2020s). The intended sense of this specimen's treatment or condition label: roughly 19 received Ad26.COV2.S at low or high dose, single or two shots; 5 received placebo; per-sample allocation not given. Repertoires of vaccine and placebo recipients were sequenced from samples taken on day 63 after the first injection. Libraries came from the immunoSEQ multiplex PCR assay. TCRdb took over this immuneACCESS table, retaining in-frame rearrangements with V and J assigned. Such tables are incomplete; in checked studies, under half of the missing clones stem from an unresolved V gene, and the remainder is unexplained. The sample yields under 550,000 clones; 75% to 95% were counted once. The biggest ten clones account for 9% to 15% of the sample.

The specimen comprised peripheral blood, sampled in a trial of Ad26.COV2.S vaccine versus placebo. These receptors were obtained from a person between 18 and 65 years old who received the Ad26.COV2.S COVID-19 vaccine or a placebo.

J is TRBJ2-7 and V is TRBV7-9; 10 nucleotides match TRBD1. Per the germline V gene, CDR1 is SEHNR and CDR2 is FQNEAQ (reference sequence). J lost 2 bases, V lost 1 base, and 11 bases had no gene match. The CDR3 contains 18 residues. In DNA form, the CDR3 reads TGTGCCAGCAGCTTAGTAAGGAGGACAGGGGGAGGAACCTACGAGCAGTACTTC. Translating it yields CASSLVRRTGGGTYEQYF.

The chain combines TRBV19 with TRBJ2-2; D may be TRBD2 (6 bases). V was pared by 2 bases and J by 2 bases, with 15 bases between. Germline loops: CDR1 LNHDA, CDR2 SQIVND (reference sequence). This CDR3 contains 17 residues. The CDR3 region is CASSIWAGRNNTGELFF. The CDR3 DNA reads TGTGCCAGTAGTATATGGGCGGGGAGAAATAACACCGGGGAGCTGTTTTTT.

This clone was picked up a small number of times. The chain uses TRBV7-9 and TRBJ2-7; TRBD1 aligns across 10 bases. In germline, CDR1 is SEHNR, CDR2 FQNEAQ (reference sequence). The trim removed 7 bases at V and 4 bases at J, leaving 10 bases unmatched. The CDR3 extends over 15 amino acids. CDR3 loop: CASTTYGDRGYEQYF. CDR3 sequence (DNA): TGTGCCAGCACCACCTACGGGGACAGGGGTTACGAGCAGTACTTC.

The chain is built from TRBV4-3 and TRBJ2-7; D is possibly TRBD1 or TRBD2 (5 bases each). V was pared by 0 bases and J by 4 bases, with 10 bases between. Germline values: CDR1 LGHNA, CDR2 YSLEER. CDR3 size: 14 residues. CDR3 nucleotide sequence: TGCGCCAGCAGCCAAGATTTTGGGGGATACGAGCAGTACTTC. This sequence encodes CASSQDFGGYEQYF.

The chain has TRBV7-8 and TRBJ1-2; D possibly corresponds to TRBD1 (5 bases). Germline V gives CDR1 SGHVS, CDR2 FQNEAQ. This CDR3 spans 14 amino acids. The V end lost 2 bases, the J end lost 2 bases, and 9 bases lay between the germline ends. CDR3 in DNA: TGTGCCAGCAGCTTATTGGGGCAGAACTATGGCTACACCTTC. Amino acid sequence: CASSLLGQNYGYTF.

DNA of the CDR3: TGCGCCAGCAGCTTCCCCTCGGGACTAGCGGCGAGCCAAGAGACCCAGTACTTC. Translation: CASSFPSGLAASQETQYF. The V and J genes are TRBV5-1 and TRBJ2-5; TRBD2 matches at 11 bases. V shed 2 bases and J 1 base; nucleotides not matched to a gene: 10. The CDR3 length is 18 residues. CDR1 is SGHRS, CDR2 YFSETQ, per germline.